A selection of T cell receptor beta chains follows, all from one sample in a study of persistence of HIV-infected CD4 T cells. Their cognate antigens are unknown. The assay was immunoSEQ multiplex PCR, and TCRdb's table has in-frame clones only and misses some. The data contain roughly 32,000 clones, 65% to 90% of them singletons. The specimen comprised CD4+ T cells sorted from PBMCs after approximately 19-hour stimulation, sampled from a patient who received antiretroviral therapy. Receptors were obtained from an adult woman with HIV who was CMV-seropositive. CDR3s include the opening cysteine and the closing phenylalanine or tryptophan. The D gene is left open where the match is weak. Expanded clones are given a class, and other clones once, few, many or no size at all.

>TRBV5-8|few|TRBJ1-5|16|TRBD1
TGTGCCAGCAGCTTGAAGGTTGGGACAGTCAATCAGCCCCAGCATTTT
CASSLKVGTVNQPQHF
>TRBV5-1|NA|TRBJ1-5|14|NA
TGCGCCAGCAGGGGGGCCCAGGGCATTCAGCCCCAGCATTTT
CASRGAQGIQPQHF
>TRBV5-1|NA|TRBJ2-3|17|TRBD2
TGCGCCAGCAGCTTGATTGGGCTAGCGGGGAGCACAGATACGCAGTATTTT
CASSLIGLAGSTDTQYF
>TRBV2|NA|TRBJ2-5|12|NA
TGTGCCAGCAGTGCACAGGACAAGACCCAGTACTTC
CASSAQDKTQYF
>TRBV2|NA|TRBJ1-2|14|TRBD1
TGTGCCAGCAGTGAAGACCGGGACAGCTATGGCTACACCTTC
CASSEDRDSYGYTF
>TRBV7-8|NA|TRBJ1-1|15|NA
TGTGCCAGCAGTCGCCCCGGGATTGTGAACACTGAAGCTTTCTTT
CASSRPGIVNTEAFF
>TRBV5-1|few|TRBJ1-1|14|NA
TGCGCCAGCAGCGCGGACGCGGGTGGAACTGAAGCTTTCTTT
CASSADAGGTEAFF
>TRBV7-2|NA|TRBJ1-6|15|NA
TGTGCCAGCAGCCCGTGGGGGGGGGCGGGTTCACCCCTCCACTTT
CASSPWGGAGSPLHF
>TRBV28|once|TRBJ2-6|18|NA
TGTGCCAGCAGGGGGACGGCCGGGGATCTCGGTGGGGCCAACGTCCTGACTTTC
CASRGTAGDLGGANVLTF
>TRBV25-1|NA|TRBJ1-2|13|NA
TGTGCCAGCAGTGAATATACAGGGAATGGCTACACCTTC
CASSEYTGNGYTF
>TRBV5-4|few|TRBJ1-3|16|NA
TGTGCCAGCAGTCGTGGCAGGCCGAGCTCTGGAAACACCATATATTTT
CASSRGRPSSGNTIYF
>TRBV5-6|NA|TRBJ1-1|16|NA
TGTGCCAGCAGCTTGCGGCCTACAGGGCATGAGAGGCAGGCTTTCTTT
CASSLRPTGHERQAFF
>TRBV7-9|NA|TRBJ2-1|15|TRBD2
TGTGCCAGCCGCCCCCCGACTAGCGGGAACAATGAGCAGTTCTTC
CASRPPTSGNNEQFF
>TRBV12-3/TRBV12-4|NA|TRBJ1-6|13|NA
TGTGCCAGCAGTCCCGTTAAGAATTCACCCCTCCACTTT
CASSPVKNSPLHF
>TRBV2|few|TRBJ1-1|14|NA
TGTGCCAGCAGTGAACAGGAGGGGTACACTGAAGCTTTCTTT
CASSEQEGYTEAFF
>TRBV18|once|TRBJ2-5|16|TRBD2
TGTGCCAGCTCACCAACTAGCGGGAGAAGCAGAGAGACCCAGTACTTC
CASSPTSGRSRETQYF
>TRBV7-3|NA|TRBJ1-1|14|TRBD1
TGTGCCAGCAGCGCACAGGGGATGGGCACTGAAGCTTTCTTT
CASSAQGMGTEAFF
>TRBV4-3|NA|TRBJ1-6|16|NA
TGCGCCAGCAGCCAAGAGTATCAGGGGACGCATTCACCCCTCCACTTT
CASSQEYQGTHSPLHF
>TRBV20-1|NA|TRBJ1-3|14|TRBD1
TGCAGTGCTAGTGGGCAGGGGGCGAGAAACACCATATATTTT
CSASGQGARNTIYF
>TRBV2|NA|TRBJ1-1|14|TRBD1
TGTGCCAGCAGTTTTGACAGGGGAGGAACTGAAGCTTTCTTT
CASSFDRGGTEAFF
>TRBV28|NA|TRBJ2-1|16|TRBD2
TGTGCCAGCAGTTCTCCCGGGACTAGCGGCATAAATGAGCAGTTCTTC
CASSSPGTSGINEQFF
>TRBV28|NA|TRBJ2-1|16|TRBD2
TGTGCCAGCAGTGGCGGACTAGCGGGTATTTACAATGAGCAGTTCTTC
CASSGGLAGIYNEQFF
>TRBV10-2|NA|TRBJ2-2|14|NA
TGCGCCAGCCGTTCGGAGGCCCGAATCGGGGAGCTGTTTTTT
CASRSEARIGELFF
>TRBV15|NA|TRBJ2-3|14|TRBD2
TGTGCCACCAGCAGTAGCGGGACCGCAGATACGCAGTATTTT
CATSSSGTADTQYF
>TRBV21-1|NA|TRBJ2-3|15|NA
TGTGCCAGCAGCAAAGCCCCGGGAGCCACAGATACGCAGTATTTT
CASSKAPGATDTQYF
>TRBV23-1|once|TRBJ1-1|14|NA
TGCGCCAGCACCCCGGGACAAGGTTCCACTGAAGCTTTCTTT
CASTPGQGSTEAFF